This T cell receptor (beta chain) was profiled in a study of T cell responses to AZD1222 COVID-19 vaccine. The overall study: Pooling covered second doses at about 4 or about 12 weeks.

A note on this clone: Its antigen remains unidentified.

Study outcomes and limitations: Clonal diversity may have been underestimated in mostly white British donors. Reports say nearly half of spike-specific TCRs go after unmutated variant regions.

This CDR3 comprises 14 residues. TCRdb's copy holds only in-frame clones and misses some; the assay was immunoSEQ multiplex PCR. The sample holds approximately 120,000 clones, roughly 89% seen once. The sequenced sample was peripheral blood, obtained on day 0 of AZD1222 vaccination. The genes are TRBV21-1 and TRBJ1-1. TRBV21-1 is reported as a pseudogene. This clonotype was obtained from an adult in good health. In nucleotides, the CDR3 is TGTGCCAGCGGAAGGGGTCGGGGTTTGGCTGAAGCTTTCTTT. Translated: CASGRGRGLAEAFF.